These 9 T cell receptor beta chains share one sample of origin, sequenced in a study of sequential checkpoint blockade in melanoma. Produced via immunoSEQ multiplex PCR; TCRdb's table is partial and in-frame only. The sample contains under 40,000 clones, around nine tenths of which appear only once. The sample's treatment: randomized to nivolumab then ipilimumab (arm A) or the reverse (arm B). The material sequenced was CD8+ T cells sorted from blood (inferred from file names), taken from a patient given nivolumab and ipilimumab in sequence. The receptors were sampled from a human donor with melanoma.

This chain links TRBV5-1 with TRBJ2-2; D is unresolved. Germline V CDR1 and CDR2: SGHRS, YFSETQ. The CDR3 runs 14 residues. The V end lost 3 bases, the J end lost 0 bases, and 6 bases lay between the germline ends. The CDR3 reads CASSYGSNTGELFF. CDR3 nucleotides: TGCGCCAGCAGCTACGGGTCGAACACCGGGGAGCTGTTTTTT.

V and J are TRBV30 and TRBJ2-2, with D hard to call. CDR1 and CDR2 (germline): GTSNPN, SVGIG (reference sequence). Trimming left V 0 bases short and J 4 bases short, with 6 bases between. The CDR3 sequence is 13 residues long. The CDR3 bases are TGTGCCTGGAGTGTAGTCAGCACCGGGGAGCTGTTTTTT. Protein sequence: CAWSVVSTGELFF.

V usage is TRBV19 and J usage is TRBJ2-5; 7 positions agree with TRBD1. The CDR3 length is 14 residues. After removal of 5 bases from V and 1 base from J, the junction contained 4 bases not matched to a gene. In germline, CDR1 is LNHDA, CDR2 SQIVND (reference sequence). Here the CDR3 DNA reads TGTGCCAGTAGTCTCGGGACAGTCCAAGAGACCCAGTACTTC. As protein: CASSLGTVQETQYF.

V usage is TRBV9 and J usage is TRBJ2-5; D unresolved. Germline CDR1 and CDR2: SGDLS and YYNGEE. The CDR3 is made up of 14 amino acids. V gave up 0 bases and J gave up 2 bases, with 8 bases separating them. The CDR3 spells CASSVGSLQETQYF. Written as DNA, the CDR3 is TGTGCCAGCAGCGTAGGATCACTTCAAGAGACCCAGTACTTC.

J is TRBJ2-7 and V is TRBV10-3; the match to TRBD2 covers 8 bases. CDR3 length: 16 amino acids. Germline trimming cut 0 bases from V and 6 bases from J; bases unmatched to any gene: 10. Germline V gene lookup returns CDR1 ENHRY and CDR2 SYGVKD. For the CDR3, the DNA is TGTGCCATCAGTGAGTCGAGGGTAGCGGGAAATTCCGAGCAGTACTTC. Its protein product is CAISESRVAGNSEQYF.

The CDR3 DNA reads TGTGCCAGCAGTTCAGATCAAACAAGCATAGGTGGGGAGCAGTACGTC. This codes for CASSSDQTSIGGEQYV. V gene TRBV27 combines with J gene TRBJ2-7; D remains ambiguous. The CDR3 sequence is 16 residues long. Looked up from germline, CDR1 is MNHEY and CDR2 is SMNVEV (reference sequence). Deletions cut 4 bases from V and 7 bases from J, with 23 bases between.

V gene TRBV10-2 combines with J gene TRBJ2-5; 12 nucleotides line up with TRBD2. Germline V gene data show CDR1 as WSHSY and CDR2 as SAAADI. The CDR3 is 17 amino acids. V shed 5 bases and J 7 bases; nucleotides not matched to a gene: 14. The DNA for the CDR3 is TGCGCCAGCAGTATCTTTGGGCTAGCGGGAGGGTTCGGGACCCAGTACTTC. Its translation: CASSIFGLAGGFGTQYF.

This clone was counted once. CDR3 coding DNA: TGTGCCAGCTCACCGCCGGCAGACTACGAGCAGTACTTC. Its translation is CASSPPADYEQYF. The rearrangement uses TRBV18 and TRBJ2-5; no definite D call. TRBJ2-7 matches the DNA end more closely, so the J call is doubtful. In germline, CDR1 is KGHSH, CDR2 LQKENI. The CDR3 is 13 residues long.

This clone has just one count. The CDR3 DNA reads TGCGCCAGCAGCGTGGACAGGGTCGAGCAGTACTTC. Translated, it gives CASSVDRVEQYF. The chain combines TRBV5-1 with TRBJ2-7; 8 bases line up with TRBD1. Germline V gene data show CDR1 as SGHRS and CDR2 as YFSETQ. There are 12 residues in the CDR3. The J segment lost 6 bases and the V segment lost 4 bases, leaving 3 bases of the junction unmatched.